The following is a T cell receptor beta chain sequence with its context. V was shortened by 2 bases and J by 4 bases, with 7 bases between the two germline ends. Germline V gene data show CDR1 as SGHNT and CDR2 as YYREEE (reference sequence). The length of the CDR3 is 13 residues. A multiplex PCR was run with 60 Vbeta primers and 13 Jbeta primers. Measured with immunoSEQ multiplex PCR; TCRdb has only the in-frame clones, and not every one. The listing contains some 39,000 clones. This record comes from a study of cytomegalovirus exposure and HLA in healthy donors. This sequence originates from a male donor in good health and CMV-seronegative. V and J are TRBV5-4 and TRBJ1-3; D ambiguous. The sequencing input was PBMCs. As DNA, the CDR3 is TGTGCCAGCAGCTTACGGGGAGGAAACACCATATATTTT. Translated: CASSLRGGNTIYF.